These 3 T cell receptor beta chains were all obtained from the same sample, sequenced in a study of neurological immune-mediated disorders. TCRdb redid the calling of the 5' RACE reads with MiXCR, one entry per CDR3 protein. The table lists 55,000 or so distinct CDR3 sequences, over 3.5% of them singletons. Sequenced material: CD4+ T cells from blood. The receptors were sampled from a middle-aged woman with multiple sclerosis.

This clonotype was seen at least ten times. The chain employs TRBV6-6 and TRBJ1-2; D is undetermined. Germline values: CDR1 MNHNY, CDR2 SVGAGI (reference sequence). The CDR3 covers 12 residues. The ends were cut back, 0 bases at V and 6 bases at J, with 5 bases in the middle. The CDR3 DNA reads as TGTGCCAGCAGTTACTCTGGGGATGGCTACACCTTC. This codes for CASSYSGDGYTF.

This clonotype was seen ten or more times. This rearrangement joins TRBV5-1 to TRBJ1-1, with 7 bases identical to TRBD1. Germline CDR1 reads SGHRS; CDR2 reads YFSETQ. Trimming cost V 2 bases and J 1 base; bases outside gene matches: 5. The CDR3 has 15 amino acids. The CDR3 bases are TGCGCCAGCAGCTTACTGACAGGGAAGAACACTGAAGCTTTCTTT. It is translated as CASSLLTGKNTEAFF.

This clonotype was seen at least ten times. CDR3 sequence: CSARDRRGSGNTIYF. CDR3 nucleotide sequence: TGCAGTGCTAGAGATCGGAGGGGCTCTGGAAACACCATATATTTT. The chain recombines TRBV20-1 with TRBJ1-3, with D perhaps matching TRBD1 (5 bases). Germline V lookup: CDR1 DFQATT, CDR2 SNEGSKA (reference sequence). V was cut by 0 bases and J by 0 bases, with 9 bases left in between. This CDR3 contains 15 residues.